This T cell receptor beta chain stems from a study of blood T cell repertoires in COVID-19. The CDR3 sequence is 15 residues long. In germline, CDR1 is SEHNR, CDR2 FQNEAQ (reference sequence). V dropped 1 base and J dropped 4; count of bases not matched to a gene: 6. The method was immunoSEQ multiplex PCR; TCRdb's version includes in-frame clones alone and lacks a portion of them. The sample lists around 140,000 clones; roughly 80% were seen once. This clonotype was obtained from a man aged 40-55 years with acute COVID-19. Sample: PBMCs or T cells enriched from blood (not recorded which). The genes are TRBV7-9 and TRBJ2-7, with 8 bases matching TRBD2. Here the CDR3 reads CASSLGTAGEYEQYF. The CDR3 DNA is TGTGCCAGCAGCTTAGGGACAGCGGGAGAGTACGAGCAGTACTTC. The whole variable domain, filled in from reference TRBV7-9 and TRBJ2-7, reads DTGVSQNPRHKITKRGQNVTFRCDPISEHNRLYWYRQTLGQGPEFLTYFQNEAQLEKSRLLSDRFSAERPKGSFSTLEIQRTEQGDSAMYLCASSLGTAGEYEQYFGPGTRLTVT.